The next 24 T cell receptor beta chains were all read from a single sample in a study of cytotoxic CD8 clonotypes in ibrutinib-treated CLL. Produced via immunoSEQ multiplex PCR; TCRdb's table is partial and in-frame only. The repertoire holds approximately 200,000 clones, with around three quarters as singletons. The sample consisted of PBMCs, taken after 24 months of ibrutinib treatment. These receptors were collected from a human donor with chronic lymphocytic leukemia.

This rearrangement joins TRBV4-3 to TRBJ1-2; D might be TRBD1 (6 bases). In germline, CDR1 is LGHNA, CDR2 YSLEER. This CDR3 region has 16 residues. V lost 1 base to trimming and J lost 4 bases, with 16 bases between them. CDR3 sequence: CASSQVWTDSGYGYTF. As DNA, the CDR3 is TGCGCCAGCAGCCAAGTCTGGACAGACTCGGGCTATGGCTACACCTTC.

The rearrangement joins TRBV5-1 to TRBJ1-1; 8 positions match TRBD1. This CDR3 comprises 15 residues. With V trimmed by 4 bases and J by 5 bases, 10 bases remained unmatched. Germline CDR1 reads SGHRS; CDR2 reads YFSETQ. The CDR3: CASSTETGAGTEAFF. The DNA of the CDR3 is TGCGCCAGCAGCACCGAGACAGGGGCCGGGACTGAAGCTTTCTTT.

This rearrangement joins TRBV19 to TRBJ1-5; maybe TRBD1 (5 bases). The CDR3 runs to 14 residues. Germline CDR1 reads LNHDA; CDR2 reads SQIVND (reference sequence). Trimming shortened V by 4 bases and J by 0 bases, and 7 bases separated the two germline ends. The CDR3 loop reads CASSTGISNQPQHF. As DNA, the CDR3 is TGTGCCAGTAGTACAGGGATTAGCAATCAGCCCCAGCATTTT.

This clone was observed a single time. This sequence may be a read error, since a much larger clone differs from it by one base. The rearrangement joins TRBV4-1 to TRBJ2-5, with D uncertain. Matching the DNA end better, TRBJ2-7 makes the J call doubtful. The CDR3 totals 14 residues. Per germline, CDR1 MGHRA and CDR2 YSYEKL. The CDR3 DNA sequence: TGTGCCAGCAGCCAAGAATATGGACCTTACGAGCAGTACTTC. Amino acids: CASSQEYGPYEQYF.

The gene calls are TRBV10-2 and TRBJ1-5; 9 bases align to TRBD1. This CDR3 comprises 16 residues. From germline, CDR1 is WSHSY and CDR2 SAAADI. The trim removed 6 bases at V and 2 bases at J, leaving 8 bases unmatched. CDR3 DNA: TGCGCCAGCAGATCCCGGACAGGGGACGGCAATCAGCCCCAGCATTTT. It translates to CASRSRTGDGNQPQHF.

The rearrangement uses TRBV27 and TRBJ1-2, with D possibly TRBD1 on 5 matching bases. Looked up from germline, CDR1 is MNHEY and CDR2 is SMNVEV (reference sequence). V gave up 2 bases and J gave up 5 bases, with 21 bases separating them. The CDR3 covers 17 residues. CDR3 DNA sequence: TGTGCCAGCAGTTTAGCCTCGGGGAGAGGGGCTGTTTATGGCTACACCTTC. It translates to CASSLASGRGAVYGYTF.

The chain joins TRBV11-2 to TRBJ2-7, with D possibly TRBD2 on 6 matching bases. Germline CDR1 SGHAT, CDR2 FQNNGV. V was trimmed by 1 base and J by 2 bases, leaving 12 bases between them. CDR3 length: 15 residues. The DNA of the CDR3 is TGTGCCAGCAGCTTAGGCGATAGCGGAACCTACGAGCAGTACTTC. Residues: CASSLGDSGTYEQYF.

The chain combines TRBV9 with TRBJ2-2; D gene uncertain. Germline V CDR1 and CDR2: SGDLS, YYNGEE. CDR3 length: 11 amino acids. The V gene lost 5 bases and the J gene lost 7 bases, with 6 bases spanning the gap. CDR3: CASSGNGELFF. In DNA form, the CDR3 reads TGTGCCAGCAGTGGAAACGGGGAGCTGTTTTTT. The full variable domain, rest sourced from reference TRBV9 and TRBJ2-2, is DSGVTQTPKHLITATGQRVTLRCSPRSGDLSVYWYQQSLDQGLQFLIQYYNGEERAKGNILERFSAQQFPDLHSELNLSSLELGDSALYFCASSGNGELFFGEGSRLTVL.

This clone was picked up one time. The J gene is TRBJ2-1, the V gene TRBV11-1, with a possible D match to TRBD2 (6 bases). Deletions cut 9 bases from V and 0 bases from J, with 18 bases between. This CDR3 is 16 amino acids long. Germline V gives CDR1 SGHAT, CDR2 FQDESV (reference sequence). The CDR3 region has the DNA TGTGCCAGTAAGGGCGGGATACGGAGCTCCTACAATGAGCAGTTCTTC. This encodes CASKGGIRSSYNEQFF.

V usage is TRBV5-5 and J usage is TRBJ2-1; the D gene is possibly TRBD2 (6 bases). The V gene lost 2 bases and the J gene lost 1 base, with 10 bases spanning the gap. Germline loops: CDR1 SGHKS, CDR2 YYEKEE (reference sequence). The CDR3 is made up of 15 amino acids. CDR3: CASSFGGTSYNEQFF. For the CDR3, the DNA is TGTGCCAGCAGCTTCGGCGGGACGTCCTACAATGAGCAGTTCTTC. Full variable domain (outside the CDR3, taken from reference TRBV5-5 and TRBJ2-1): DAGVTQSPTHLIKTRGQQVTLRCSPISGHKSVSWYQQVLGQGPQFIFQYYEKEERGRGNFPDRFSARQFPNYSSELNVNALLLGDSALYLCASSFGGTSYNEQFFGPGTRLTVL.

For this clone: One end of the junction does not line up with germline, which may come from a read error. The chain uses TRBV6-1 and TRBJ2-3, with D unresolved. The CDR3 is 14 residues long. Per the germline V gene, CDR1 is MNHNS and CDR2 is SASEGT. The CDR3 coding sequence is TGTGCCAGCACTGAACGGTCCCGCACAGATACGCAGTATTTT. Protein sequence: CASTERSRTDTQYF.

The V call is TRBV4-3, the J call TRBJ2-1; 10 bases are shared with TRBD2. Per the germline V gene, CDR1 is LGHNA and CDR2 is YSLEER. The CDR3 has 16 amino acids. The ends lost 0 bases at V and 5 bases at J; junction bases unmatched: 4. The CDR3 reads CASSQDVTSGNNEQFF. The CDR3 nucleotides read TGCGCCAGCAGCCAAGACGTAACTAGCGGGAACAATGAGCAGTTCTTC.

This clone was found once. V is TRBV7-2 and J is TRBJ2-7; 7 bases line up with TRBD2. Germline V gene lookup returns CDR1 SGHTA and CDR2 FQGNSA. The CDR3 contains 12 residues. Trimming cost V 1 base and J 10 bases; bases outside gene matches: 4. CDR3 loop: CASSLVSGQQYF. The DNA for the CDR3 is TGTGCCAGCAGCTTAGTTAGCGGGCAACAGTACTTC.

The V call is TRBV4-3, the J call TRBJ2-1; 7 nucleotides align to TRBD2. Losses at the gene ends were 1 base for V and 3 bases for J; bases not matched to a gene: 0. The V gene's germline CDR1 is LGHNA and CDR2 YSLEER. The CDR3 has 14 amino acids. The CDR3 sequence is CASSQGTSYNEQFF. The CDR3 DNA reads as TGCGCCAGCAGCCAAGGGACTAGCTACAATGAGCAGTTCTTC.

The chain employs TRBV15 and TRBJ2-7; D is unclear. Germline lookup yields CDR1 LNHNV and CDR2 YYDKDF (reference sequence). Trimming removed 2 bases at V and 6 bases at J, with 8 bases between. This CDR3 is built from 12 residues. The CDR3 loop is CATSRLRGEQYF. For the CDR3, the DNA is TGTGCCACCAGCAGACTCCGAGGCGAGCAGTACTTC.

This clone was picked up a small number of times. V and J are TRBV2 and TRBJ2-2; no clear D. The V and J ends lost 6 bases and 0 bases respectively, with 5 bases between them. There are 13 residues in the CDR3. Germline CDR1 reads SNHLY; CDR2 reads FYNNEI. As DNA, the CDR3 is TGTGCCAGCAGCCCACCGAACACCGGGGAGCTGTTTTTT. Its translation is CASSPPNTGELFF.

This clone has only a few counts. The chain joins TRBV29-1 to TRBJ1-5; D is ambiguous. This CDR3 is built from 12 residues. V lost 5 bases to trimming and J lost 0 bases, with 5 bases between them. Germline V gives CDR1 SQVTM, CDR2 ANQGSEA. CDR3 nucleotides: TGCAGCGTTAGGGATAGCAATCAGCCCCAGCATTTT. It translates to CSVRDSNQPQHF.

V is TRBV29-1 and J is TRBJ2-7; possibly TRBD1 for D (5 bases). The CDR3 covers 15 residues. With 0 bases removed from V and 4 bases from J, the gap between germline ends came to 16 bases. From germline, CDR1 is SQVTM and CDR2 ANQGSEA. Here the CDR3 DNA reads TGCAGCGTTGAAGATGGCAAGACAGCGAGATACGAGCAGTACTTC. Translating gives CSVEDGKTARYEQYF.

CDR3: CASSFLGQVVYYGYTF. The CDR3 nucleotides are TGTGCCAGCAGTTTCCTGGGACAGGTAGTTTACTATGGCTACACCTTC. The chain recombines TRBV28 with TRBJ1-2; 8 positions agree with TRBD1. J was trimmed by 3 bases and V by 3 bases; bases with no gene match: 9. This CDR3 has 16 residues. Germline CDR1 is MDHEN and CDR2 is SYDVKM.

This chain links TRBV5-5 with TRBJ1-5; D remains ambiguous. The ends were cut back, 1 base at V and 0 bases at J, with 8 bases in the middle. This CDR3 has 15 residues. Germline loops: CDR1 SGHKS, CDR2 YYEKEE (reference sequence). CDR3 amino acids: CASSLSRGSNQPQHF. The CDR3 DNA reads as TGTGCCAGCAGCTTGAGCCGGGGTAGCAATCAGCCCCAGCATTTT. Filled out from reference TRBV5-5 and TRBJ1-5, the complete variable domain reads DAGVTQSPTHLIKTRGQQVTLRCSPISGHKSVSWYQQVLGQGPQFIFQYYEKEERGRGNFPDRFSARQFPNYSSELNVNALLLGDSALYLCASSLSRGSNQPQHFGDGTRLSIL.

This clone was observed a single time. This chain links TRBV15 with TRBJ2-1, with D maybe TRBD2 (6 bases). The CDR3 runs 14 residues. The germline CDR1 and CDR2 sequences are LNHNV and YYDKDF (reference sequence). V was trimmed by 3 bases and J by 5 bases, leaving 11 bases between them. Here the CDR3 DNA reads TGTGCCACCAGCAGGGGGGGTAGAGACAATGAGCAGTTCTTC. Protein product: CATSRGGRDNEQFF.

The chain has TRBV2 and TRBJ2-7; 9 bases are shared with TRBD2. V shed 11 bases and J 4 bases; nucleotides not matched to a gene: 9. Germline assignment: CDR1 SNHLY and CDR2 FYNNEI. This CDR3 spans 13 amino acids. The CDR3 bases are TGTGCCGGTCGACTAGCGGAGCTTTACGAGCAGTACTTC. Protein product: CAGRLAELYEQYF.

Concerning this clone itself: In the same sample, other DNA sequences code for this CDR3. This chain links TRBV9 with TRBJ2-1, with D possibly being TRBD2 (6 bases). V was cut by 2 bases and J by 0 bases, with 9 bases left in between. Germline V lookup: CDR1 SGDLS, CDR2 YYNGEE. The CDR3 length is 15 residues. The CDR3 protein is CASSVTGGSYNEQFF. As DNA, the CDR3 is TGTGCCAGCAGCGTCACCGGGGGCTCCTACAATGAGCAGTTCTTC.

This rearrangement joins TRBV7-3 to TRBJ2-3; perhaps TRBD2 as D (6 bases). V gave up 5 bases and J gave up 2 bases, with 17 bases separating them. Germline V gives CDR1 SGHTA, CDR2 FQGTGA. The CDR3 length is 16 residues. CDR3 protein: CASSLLVGSITDTQYF. The CDR3 DNA reads TGTGCCAGCAGCCTGCTTGTCGGGAGTATCACAGATACGCAGTATTTT.